Shown below are 30 T cell receptor beta chains from a single sample sequenced in a study of T cell changes during pregnancy in multiple sclerosis. TCRdb's copy holds only in-frame clones and misses some; the assay was immunoSEQ multiplex PCR. The sample carries tens of thousands of clones, around 93% recorded once. The sample was CD4+ T cells from peripheral blood mononuclear cells, taken in the third trimester of pregnancy. The receptors here all came from a female donor with multiple sclerosis, enrolled in a pregnancy study.

V is TRBV29-1 and J is TRBJ1-1; D possibly corresponds to TRBD1 (6 bases). This CDR3 has 13 amino acids. V gave up 7 bases and J gave up 4 bases, with 16 bases separating them. Germline V lookup: CDR1 SQVTM, CDR2 ANQGSEA. CDR3 nucleotides: TGCAGCGCGTCGAGGCCCAGGGGCACTGAAGCTTTCTTT. Translation gives CSASRPRGTEAFF.

This clone was detected only a few times. This chain uses TRBV7-9 with TRBJ1-1, with D possibly matching TRBD1 (6 bases). In germline, CDR1 is SEHNR, CDR2 FQNEAQ (reference sequence). The V end lost 2 bases, the J end lost 3 bases, and 10 bases lay between the germline ends. This CDR3 comprises 14 residues. The CDR3 spells CASSLRNRDTEAFF. The CDR3 DNA follows: TGTGCCAGCAGCTTAAGGAACAGGGACACTGAAGCTTTCTTT.

The chain joins TRBV5-1 to TRBJ2-5, with 8 bases identical to TRBD2. The CDR3 consists of 15 residues. The germline V gene has CDR1 SGHRS and CDR2 YFSETQ. Unmatched junction bases numbered 13, after V lost 7 bases and J lost 5 bases. The CDR3: CASALDGRAMETQYF. The CDR3 DNA reads as TGCGCCAGCGCATTGGACGGGAGGGCCATGGAGACCCAGTACTTC.

The V gene is TRBV15, the J gene TRBJ2-2; 7 bases map to TRBD1. The J segment lost 4 bases and the V segment lost 0 bases, leaving 5 bases of the junction unmatched. The CDR3 spans 16 residues. Germline V gene data show CDR1 as LNHNV and CDR2 as YYDKDF (reference sequence). This chain's CDR3 is CATSRDLRQGTGELFF. The DNA for the CDR3 is TGTGCCACCAGCAGAGATTTGAGACAGGGCACCGGGGAGCTGTTTTTT. Full variable domain (missing parts from reference TRBV15 and TRBJ2-2): DAMVIQNPRYQVTQFGKPVTLSCSQTLNHNVMYWYQQKSSQAPKLLFHYYDKDFNNEADTPDNFQSRRPNTSFCFLDIRSPGLGDTAMYLCATSRDLRQGTGELFFGEGSRLTVL.

This chain joins TRBV28 and TRBJ2-2, with 9 positions matching TRBD2. Looked up from germline, CDR1 is MDHEN and CDR2 is SYDVKM. The V gene end was trimmed by 6 bases and the J gene end by 5 bases; junction bases not matched to a gene: 7. The CDR3 is made up of 15 amino acids. The chain's CDR3 is CASRTSGGGTGELFF. The CDR3 coding sequence is TGTGCCAGCAGGACTAGCGGAGGGGGGACCGGGGAGCTGTTTTTT.

The chain is built from TRBV5-1 and TRBJ2-7; a weak D match, TRBD1 (6 bases). V lost 0 bases and J lost 7, with 8 bases in between. This CDR3 has 12 amino acids. In germline, CDR1 is SGHRS, CDR2 YFSETQ. DNA for the CDR3: TGCGCCAGCAGCTTGGGAGGGGGTGAGCAGTACTTC. Protein sequence: CASSLGGGEQYF.

This clone was detected only once. The rearrangement links TRBV14 to TRBJ2-2, with D perhaps TRBD1 (5 bases). Germline V gene data show CDR1 as SGHDN and CDR2 as FVKESK. The length of the CDR3 is 16 residues. V was cut by 3 bases and J by 2 bases, with 13 bases left in between. CDR3 region: CASSHLSRENTGELFF. In DNA form, the CDR3 reads TGTGCCAGCAGCCACCTCTCCAGGGAAAACACCGGGGAGCTGTTTTTT.

The rearrangement uses TRBV28 and TRBJ2-1; D is perhaps TRBD2 (6 bases). The length of the CDR3 is 16 residues. Trimming pared 6 bases from V and 3 bases from J, leaving 18 bases between. CDR1 and CDR2 (germline): MDHEN, SYDVKM. This chain's CDR3 is CASSLIGASDYNEQFF. Here the CDR3 DNA reads TGTGCCAGCAGCCTCATAGGGGCTAGCGACTACAATGAGCAGTTCTTC.

This chain joins TRBV18 and TRBJ2-7; 7 bases match TRBD1. With V trimmed by 5 bases and J by 5 bases, 6 bases remained unmatched. The CDR3 loop spans 13 amino acids. The germline gives CDR1 KGHSH, CDR2 LQKENI. The CDR3 coding sequence is TGTGCCAGCTCAGAAGGACAGGCCCACGAGCAGTACTTC. Translated: CASSEGQAHEQYF.

The chain links TRBV6-4 to TRBJ1-2, with TRBD1 matching 9 bases. Looked up from germline, CDR1 is MRHNA and CDR2 is SNTAGT. The CDR3 length is 16 residues. Trimming cost V 4 bases and J 9 bases; bases outside gene matches: 15. CDR3 sequence (DNA): TGTGCCAGCAGTGTGACGGGACAGGGTTCTTTCCCGCGCTACACCTTC. It is translated as CASSVTGQGSFPRYTF.

This chain connects TRBV11-2 to TRBJ1-2, with 8 bases aligning to TRBD1. V shed 5 bases, J shed 4 bases, and the junction held 3 bases outside the gene matches. The CDR3 is made up of 13 amino acids. Per germline, CDR1 SGHAT and CDR2 FQNNGV. As DNA, the CDR3 is TGTGCCAGCAGCGACAGGGGACTCTATGGCTACACCTTC. Its translation is CASSDRGLYGYTF.

The chain is built from TRBV6-1 and TRBJ2-7, with TRBD1 as a possible D gene (5 bases). V gave up 3 bases and J gave up 6 bases, with 12 bases separating them. Germline V CDR1 and CDR2: MNHNS, SASEGT. The CDR3 consists of 13 residues. Here the CDR3 reads CASSDYRLSEQYF. Here the CDR3 DNA reads TGTGCCAGCAGTGACTACAGGTTAAGCGAGCAGTACTTC.

The chain recombines TRBV6-1 with TRBJ1-3; no reliable D call. The germline gives CDR1 MNHNS, CDR2 SASEGT. Trimming pared 4 bases from V and 4 bases from J, leaving 11 bases between. There are 14 residues in the CDR3. In nucleotides, the CDR3 is TGTGCCAGCAGTGGTGCGAGCCTGGGAAACACCATATATTTT. Translating it yields CASSGASLGNTIYF.

The V call is TRBV7-2, the J call TRBJ1-5; perhaps TRBD1 as D (6 bases). V was clipped by 3 bases and J by 2 bases, with 14 bases between them. Per the germline V gene, CDR1 is SGHTA and CDR2 is FQGNSA. The CDR3 is made up of 16 amino acids. The CDR3 protein is CASSLDLTGGNQPQHF. CDR3 nucleotide sequence: TGTGCCAGCAGCTTGGACTTGACAGGCGGCAATCAGCCCCAGCATTTT.

The chain carries TRBV20-1 and TRBJ2-1, with unresolved D. The CDR3 length is 10 residues. V was shortened by 6 bases and J by 7 bases, with 7 bases between the two germline ends. Per the germline V gene, CDR1 is DFQATT and CDR2 is SNEGSKA (reference sequence). CDR3 protein: CSAYLNEQFF. The CDR3 DNA is TGCAGTGCGTACCTAAATGAGCAGTTCTTC.

The CDR3 sequence: CSVAGQDTDTQYF. In DNA form, the CDR3 reads TGCAGCGTCGCCGGACAGGACACAGATACGCAGTATTTT. V gene TRBV29-1 combines with J gene TRBJ2-3; 7 positions agree with TRBD1. After removal of 6 bases from V and 2 bases from J, the junction contained 5 bases not matched to a gene. Germline V gives CDR1 SQVTM, CDR2 ANQGSEA. The CDR3 is made up of 13 amino acids.

This clone was detected once. This sequence joins TRBV6-1 and TRBJ2-2, with D perhaps matching TRBD2 (6 bases). CDR1 is MNHNS and CDR2 is SASEGT in the germline V gene. The CDR3 is 17 residues long. Trimming cost V 2 bases and J 2 bases, with 15 bases left between them. CDR3 DNA: TGTGCCAGCAGTGAAAGGAGGGGAGGTGCCAACACCGGGGAGCTGTTTTTT. This encodes CASSERRGGANTGELFF.

The V gene is TRBV11-1, the J gene TRBJ2-6; 7 nucleotides agree with TRBD1. The V and J ends lost 5 bases and 0 bases, in that order; junction bases with no gene match: 7. The CDR3 runs 17 residues. Germline V gene lookup returns CDR1 SGHAT and CDR2 FQDESV (reference sequence). CDR3: CASSPGTEHSGANVLTF. The CDR3 bases are TGTGCCAGCAGCCCCGGGACAGAACACTCTGGGGCCAACGTCCTGACTTTC.

As concerns this clone: The sample contains more than one DNA sequence encoding this CDR3. The genes are TRBV5-4 and TRBJ1-1; D is undetermined. With 1 base removed from V and 5 bases from J, the gap between germline ends came to 9 bases. This CDR3 region has 13 residues. Looked up from germline, CDR1 is SGHNT and CDR2 is YYREEE (reference sequence). The CDR3 reads CASSLSGRTEAFF. For the CDR3, the DNA is TGTGCCAGCAGCTTGAGTGGGAGGACTGAAGCTTTCTTT.

The chain is built from TRBV2 and TRBJ1-3, with D tentatively TRBD1 (6 bases). Trimming left V 8 bases short and J 2 bases short, with 16 bases between. The CDR3 has 15 residues. The V gene's germline CDR1 is SNHLY and CDR2 FYNNEI. CDR3 protein: CASVNRAGTGNTIYF. CDR3 bases: TGTGCCAGCGTCAACAGGGCTGGGACTGGAAACACCATATATTTT. Combining the CDR3 with reference TRBV2 and TRBJ1-3 gives the whole variable domain EPEVTQTPSHQVTQMGQEVILRCVPISNHLYFYWYRQILGQKVEFLVSFYNNEISEKSEIFDDQFSVERPDGSNFTLKIRSTKLEDSAMYFCASVNRAGTGNTIYFGEGSWLTVV.

The chain carries TRBV28 and TRBJ2-2; the match to TRBD1 covers 11 bases. This CDR3 has 15 amino acids. Germline CDR1 reads MDHEN; CDR2 reads SYDVKM. The CDR3 is CTTGTGGHRAGELFF. DNA of the CDR3: TGTACTACCGGGACAGGGGGACATAGGGCCGGGGAGCTGTTTTTT.

The rearrangement joins TRBV5-8 to TRBJ2-7, with unresolved D. V lost 9 bases, J lost 4 bases, and 17 bases lay in between. This CDR3 is built from 13 residues. CDR1 is SGHTS, CDR2 YDEGEE, per germline. CDR3 bases: TGTGCCAACACCAACAGACGATTGTACGAGCAGTACTTC. It is translated as CANTNRRLYEQYF.

The rearrangement joins TRBV28 to TRBJ2-7, with 7 positions matching TRBD1. Per germline, CDR1 MDHEN and CDR2 SYDVKM. The V gene end was trimmed by 6 bases and the J gene end by 0 bases; junction bases not matched to a gene: 5. This CDR3 contains 14 residues. The CDR3 sequence: CASSQQGSSYEQYF. Here the CDR3 DNA reads TGTGCCAGCAGCCAACAGGGGAGCTCCTACGAGCAGTACTTC.

This clone has only one observation. This sequence joins TRBV7-3 and TRBJ2-3; perhaps TRBD2 as D (6 bases). V dropped 3 bases and J dropped 1 base, with 11 bases sitting between them. CDR1 is SGHTA and CDR2 is FQGTGA in the germline V gene. This CDR3 contains 15 residues. CDR3 region: CASSLGGGGTDTQYF. CDR3 in DNA: TGTGCCAGCAGCTTGGGTGGCGGGGGCACAGATACGCAGTATTTT.

This clone came up once. The V and J genes are TRBV11-3 and TRBJ2-5, with D possibly TRBD1 on 6 matching bases. The length of the CDR3 is 13 residues. Germline V gene sequence: CDR1 SGHNT, CDR2 YENEEA. With 4 bases removed from V and 6 bases from J, the gap between germline ends came to 12 bases. CDR3 in DNA: TGTGCCAGCAGCTACCGAGGGGACAAGACCCAGTACTTC. This translates into CASSYRGDKTQYF.

The chain uses TRBV11-3 and TRBJ2-7; TRBD2 might be the D (6 bases). This CDR3 contains 13 residues. CDR1 SGHNT and CDR2 YENEEA come from the germline V gene. Deletions cut 4 bases from V and 3 bases from J, with 10 bases between. CDR3 sequence: CASSWDSHYEQYF. CDR3 nucleotides: TGTGCCAGCAGCTGGGACTCACACTACGAGCAGTACTTC.

The chain couples TRBV28 to TRBJ1-4; D not resolved. The V end lost 8 bases, the J end lost 10 bases, and 14 bases lay between the germline ends. CDR3 length equals 12 residues. The germline V gene encodes CDR1 MDHEN and CDR2 SYDVKM. The CDR3 nucleotides are TGTGCCAGCCCTGGGCTCCACGGAAAACTGTTTTTT. This sequence encodes CASPGLHGKLFF.

V usage is TRBV7-2 and J usage is TRBJ1-3, with 7 positions matching TRBD1. CDR1 SGHTA and CDR2 FQGNSA come from the germline V gene. The J segment lost 6 bases and the V segment lost 4 bases, leaving 6 bases of the junction unmatched. This CDR3 comprises 14 residues. DNA of the CDR3: TGTGCCAGCAGCTCTCGACAGGGACTAAACACCATATATTTT. It encodes CASSSRQGLNTIYF.

This chain links TRBV2 with TRBJ2-2, with D perhaps matching TRBD1 (6 bases). V gave up 6 bases and J gave up 5 bases, with 16 bases separating them. The CDR3 is made up of 15 amino acids. Germline CDR1 and CDR2: SNHLY and FYNNEI. The CDR3 nucleotides read TGTGCCAGCAGGGCCGACAGGTCAGGTACCGGGGAGCTGTTTTTT. This gives the protein CASRADRSGTGELFF.

CDR3 in DNA: TGTGCCAGCAGAGACAGGGTGGGCTACGAGCAGTACTTC. Its translation is CASRDRVGYEQYF. This rearrangement joins TRBV6-6 to TRBJ2-7; 7 nucleotides align to TRBD1. From germline, CDR1 is MNHNY and CDR2 SVGAGI (reference sequence). V lost 6 bases and J lost 3; bases outside the gene matches: 5. The CDR3 covers 13 residues.